This entry lists 30 T cell receptor beta chains sequenced from one sample in a study of early T cells in non-severe SARS-CoV-2 infection. MiXCR was run by TCRdb on the 5' RACE reads, yielding one entry per CDR3 protein. The sample consists of about 77,000 distinct CDR3 sequences, around a tenth of them appearing once. Source material: whole blood. Every receptor here comes from an adult who was a healthcare worker with PCR-confirmed SARS-CoV-2 infection or an uninfected control (not recorded which).

This clonotype was seen more than once but under ten times. The chain uses TRBV2 and TRBJ2-3; D not resolved. The CDR3 extends over 12 amino acids. The V gene's germline CDR1 is SNHLY and CDR2 FYNNEI. With 0 bases removed from V and 4 bases from J, the gap between germline ends came to 2 bases. Here the CDR3 reads CASSEASDTQYF. The DNA of the CDR3 is TGTGCCAGCAGTGAAGCGTCAGATACGCAGTATTTT.

This clonotype was counted ten times or more. V usage is TRBV18 and J usage is TRBJ1-6; perhaps TRBD1 as D (5 bases). This CDR3 is built from 17 residues. In germline, CDR1 is KGHSH, CDR2 LQKENI. Trimming cost V 3 bases and J 7 bases, with 19 bases left between them. Written as DNA, the CDR3 is TGTGCCAGCTCACCGGCAGGACAAAATAGGGCCAATTCACCCCTCCACTTT. This gives the protein CASSPAGQNRANSPLHF.

J is TRBJ1-2 and V is TRBV5-1; 8 nucleotides match TRBD1. Germline assignment: CDR1 SGHRS and CDR2 YFSETQ. The CDR3 has 15 amino acids. With V trimmed by 5 bases and J by 2 bases, 8 bases remained unmatched. In DNA, the CDR3 is TGCGCCAGCAGAGACTTTGACAGGGGCAACTATGGCTACACCTTC. This gives the protein CASRDFDRGNYGYTF.

CDR3 DNA sequence: TGCAGTGGTTGGGGGCTGGAGACCCAGTACTTC. Translation gives CSGWGLETQYF. The chain combines TRBV20-1 with TRBJ2-5, with a weak D call TRBD1 (6 bases). The CDR3 has 11 amino acids. V shed 7 bases and J shed 5 bases, with 11 bases lying between them. Germline lookup yields CDR1 DFQATT and CDR2 SNEGSKA (reference sequence).

The V gene is TRBV9, the J gene TRBJ2-5; no clear D. Trimming removed 3 bases at V and 2 bases at J, with 14 bases between. The germline V gene encodes CDR1 SGDLS and CDR2 YYNGEE. This CDR3 spans 15 amino acids. The CDR3 loop is CASSAGSPLQETQYF. CDR3 nucleotides: TGTGCCAGCAGCGCCGGGTCCCCACTTCAAGAGACCCAGTACTTC.

This clonotype was seen repeatedly, ten times or more. The rearrangement joins TRBV12-3 or TRBV12-4 to TRBJ2-4; D is undetermined. The CDR3 contains 13 residues. V lost 6 bases and J 8 bases, leaving 14 bases between the germline ends. The CDR3 spells CASRVDSVDIQYF. CDR3 nucleotide sequence: TGTGCCAGCAGGGTGGATTCAGTAGACATTCAGTACTTC.

This clonotype was seen many times. The CDR3 bases are TGTGCCAGCAGTTTGACGGGAGGGGCTCGCCTTGATAATTCACCCCTCCACTTT. Translated: CASSLTGGARLDNSPLHF. The chain combines TRBV28 with TRBJ1-6; possibly TRBD1 for D (5 bases). Germline values: CDR1 MDHEN, CDR2 SYDVKM. CDR3 size: 18 residues. V dropped 3 bases and J dropped 5 bases, with 20 bases sitting between them.

This clonotype was seen many times. The V call is TRBV4-2, the J call TRBJ2-1; 7 nucleotides line up with TRBD2. V lost 0 bases to trimming and J lost 4 bases; unmatched junction nucleotides: 9. Per germline, CDR1 LGHNA and CDR2 YNFKEQ. This CDR3 contains 17 residues. The chain's CDR3 is CASSQDGSTSRYNEQFF. The CDR3 coding sequence is TGTGCCAGCAGCCAAGACGGATCGACTAGCAGGTACAATGAGCAGTTCTTC.

This clonotype was picked up a small number of times. The chain recombines TRBV10-3 with TRBJ2-2; 11 positions agree with TRBD2. This CDR3 has 15 residues. In germline, CDR1 is ENHRY, CDR2 SYGVKD. The V gene end was trimmed by 2 bases and the J gene end by 8 bases; junction bases not matched to a gene: 4. CDR3 region: CAISETSGSEGELFF. The CDR3 DNA reads as TGTGCCATCAGTGAGACTAGCGGGAGCGAAGGGGAGCTGTTTTTT.

This clonotype came up many times. This chain uses TRBV27 with TRBJ2-7; a possible D gene is TRBD1 (5 bases). CDR1 and CDR2 (germline): MNHEY, SMNVEV (reference sequence). V lost 2 bases and J 6 bases, leaving 14 bases between the germline ends. This CDR3 contains 14 residues. CDR3 protein: CASSLKGSKVEQYF. The CDR3 bases are TGTGCCAGCAGTTTAAAGGGGTCTAAGGTCGAGCAGTACTTC.

The sample holds many counts of this clonotype. The chain employs TRBV11-2 and TRBJ2-3; D gene uncertain. From germline, CDR1 is SGHAT and CDR2 FQNNGV. This CDR3 comprises 14 residues. Deletions cut 0 bases from V and 1 base from J, with 5 bases between. Written as DNA, the CDR3 is TGTGCCAGCAGCTTAGAACAGCGCACAGATACGCAGTATTTT. Translating it yields CASSLEQRTDTQYF.

This clonotype occurred a few times. The V gene is TRBV19, the J gene TRBJ2-7, with no clear D. The CDR3 totals 13 residues. Germline V lookup: CDR1 LNHDA, CDR2 SQIVND (reference sequence). V lost 6 bases and J 0 bases, leaving 9 bases between the germline ends. CDR3 protein: CASRQRSSYEQYF. For the CDR3, the DNA is TGTGCCAGTAGACAGAGGAGCTCCTACGAGCAGTACTTC.

This chain joins TRBV10-1 and TRBJ2-1; D is undetermined. CDR1 and CDR2 from the germline V gene are WNHNN and SYGVQD (reference sequence). This CDR3 has 13 amino acids. Trimming cost V 6 bases and J 7 bases, with 13 bases left between them. The CDR3 reads CASSLPSSNEQFF. CDR3 nucleotide sequence: TGCGCCAGCAGCCTACCTAGTTCGAATGAGCAGTTCTTC.

This clonotype was seen ten or more times. V and J are TRBV9 and TRBJ1-2; D gene ambiguous. From germline, CDR1 is SGDLS and CDR2 YYNGEE. The length of the CDR3 is 13 residues. Trimming shortened V by 4 bases and J by 4 bases, and 11 bases separated the two germline ends. The CDR3 bases are TGTGCCAGCAGCCCAGATTATAGCTATGGCTACACCTTC. It translates to CASSPDYSYGYTF.

Many counts were recorded for this clonotype. The chain has TRBV27 and TRBJ2-4; 7 bases agree with TRBD2. The CDR3 spans 15 residues. With 6 bases clipped from V and 4 bases from J, the junction kept 9 bases outside the gene matches. Germline assignment: CDR1 MNHEY and CDR2 SMNVEV (reference sequence). CDR3 in amino acids: CASSLGASGKNIQYF. The CDR3 coding sequence is TGTGCCAGCAGCCTAGGGGCTAGCGGAAAAAACATTCAGTACTTC.

This chain links TRBV29-1 with TRBJ2-1; D unclear. The CDR3 spans 11 residues. V lost 5 bases to trimming and J lost 10 bases, with 12 bases between them. CDR1 is SQVTM, CDR2 ANQGSEA, per germline. DNA of the CDR3: TGCAGCGTTCTGACTTCCAAAGAGCAGTTCTTC. It yields the protein CSVLTSKEQFF.

This clonotype has only a few counts. This chain connects TRBV24-1 to TRBJ2-1, with D perhaps TRBD1 (6 bases). CDR3 size: 14 residues. Germline CDR1 and CDR2: KGHDR and SFDVKD. V was shortened by 4 bases and J by 3 bases, with 9 bases between the two germline ends. The CDR3 DNA reads TGTGCCACCAGTGACAGGGGATTCTACAATGAGCAGTTCTTC. It codes for CATSDRGFYNEQFF.

In its sample, this clonotype was seen many times. This sequence joins TRBV6-1 and TRBJ2-6; 11 bases are a match to TRBD2. Germline CDR1 reads MNHNS; CDR2 reads SASEGT. V lost 7 bases, J lost 3 bases, and 11 bases stayed unmatched. This CDR3 is built from 18 residues. In DNA form, the CDR3 reads TGTGCCAGCACTTCACTAGCGGGAGTAGGGGTTGGGGCCAACGTCCTGACTTTC. It codes for CASTSLAGVGVGANVLTF.

This clonotype came up many times. The CDR3 DNA reads TGTGCCAGCAGCCCGGGACAGGGGTTAGGTGGCGCCGGGGAGCTGTTTTTT. This gives the protein CASSPGQGLGGAGELFF. The chain couples TRBV7-2 to TRBJ2-2; 10 bases map to TRBD1. Germline assignment: CDR1 SGHTA and CDR2 FQGNSA. V trimming: 5 bases; J trimming: 6 bases; junction bases outside the gene matches: 12. This CDR3 has 17 residues.

This clonotype came up many times. The CDR3 spells CSASNSNQPQHF. Here the CDR3 DNA reads TGCAGTGCTAGTAACAGCAATCAGCCCCAGCATTTT. The chain combines TRBV20-1 with TRBJ1-5, with D unclear. CDR3 length: 12 residues. V lost 3 bases and J lost 1, with 4 bases in between. The germline CDR1 and CDR2 sequences are DFQATT and SNEGSKA (reference sequence).

CDR3 sequence reads: CASSLTTSLSSYEQYF. In nucleotides, the CDR3 is TGTGCCAGCAGCCTTACGACTAGCCTCAGCTCCTACGAGCAGTACTTC. This rearrangement joins TRBV7-8 to TRBJ2-7; TRBD2 matches 7 bases. Germline trimming cut 5 bases from V and 0 bases from J; bases unmatched to any gene: 10. Germline V gene lookup returns CDR1 SGHVS and CDR2 FQNEAQ. CDR3 length: 16 residues. The whole variable domain, filled in from reference TRBV7-8 and TRBJ2-7, reads GAGVSQSPRYKVAKRGQDVALRCDPISGHVSLFWYQQALGQGPEFLTYFQNEAQLDKSGLPSDRFFAERPEGSVSTLKIQRTQQEDSAVYLCASSLTTSLSSYEQYFGPGTRLTVT.

This clonotype was seen more than once but under ten times. The V gene is TRBV11-2, the J gene TRBJ1-1; perhaps TRBD1 as D (5 bases). Germline lookup yields CDR1 SGHAT and CDR2 FQNNGV. The length of the CDR3 is 15 residues. V lost 2 bases to trimming and J lost 1 base, with 11 bases between them. CDR3 loop: CASSLTTVKNTEAFF. The CDR3 DNA reads TGTGCCAGCAGCTTAACGACAGTAAAGAACACTGAAGCTTTCTTT.

The chain is built from TRBV28 and TRBJ2-3; perhaps TRBD1 as D (5 bases). The CDR3 is 13 amino acids. Deletions cut 8 bases from V and 2 bases from J, with 11 bases between. Germline CDR1 reads MDHEN; CDR2 reads SYDVKM. The CDR3 reads CASEGQSTDTQYF. CDR3 bases: TGTGCCAGCGAAGGACAATCCACAGATACGCAGTATTTT.

This clonotype was observed many times. J is TRBJ2-2 and V is TRBV24-1; 13 positions agree with TRBD2. The CDR3 sequence is 17 residues long. Germline V CDR1 and CDR2: KGHDR, SFDVKD. V lost 3 bases and J lost 6; bases outside the gene matches: 6. This CDR3 reads CATSDPGTSGIPGELFF. The DNA of the CDR3 is TGTGCCACCAGTGATCCAGGGACTAGCGGGATACCCGGGGAGCTGTTTTTT.

In its sample, this clonotype was seen many times. V usage is TRBV7-9 and J usage is TRBJ2-5, with D possibly matching TRBD2 (6 bases). Trimming removed 4 bases from V and 0 bases from J, with 12 bases in between. The CDR3 sequence is 15 residues long. Germline V gene lookup returns CDR1 SEHNR and CDR2 FQNEAQ (reference sequence). The CDR3 DNA sequence: TGTGCCAGCAGCTCCCCGTGGGGGGACCAAGAGACCCAGTACTTC. Protein product: CASSSPWGDQETQYF.

This rearrangement joins TRBV6-1 to TRBJ2-7; D is perhaps TRBD1 or TRBD2 (5 bases each). Germline V gives CDR1 MNHNS, CDR2 SASEGT. The CDR3 runs 14 residues. Trimming pared 6 bases from V and 5 bases from J, leaving 17 bases between. This chain's CDR3 is CASSWGTGNHEQYF. The CDR3 DNA reads as TGTGCCAGCAGCTGGGGGACGGGGAACCACGAGCAGTACTTC.

The table lists this clonotype with many counts. V is TRBV5-1 and J is TRBJ2-7; the D is unclear. Trimming pared 5 bases from V and 5 bases from J, leaving 11 bases between. Germline V gene lookup returns CDR1 SGHRS and CDR2 YFSETQ. The CDR3 extends over 12 amino acids. This chain's CDR3 is CASSLSMNEQYF. The DNA for the CDR3 is TGCGCCAGCAGTCTATCGATGAACGAGCAGTACTTC.

This clonotype was counted ten times or more. In nucleotides, the CDR3 is TGCAGTGCCAAAACTAGCGGCGTCACCTACGAGCAGTACTTC. Residues: CSAKTSGVTYEQYF. The chain employs TRBV20-1 and TRBJ2-7, with 8 bases that match TRBD2. Trimming at V came to 6 bases and at J to 2 bases, leaving 9 bases not matched to a gene. The germline gives CDR1 DFQATT, CDR2 SNEGSKA (reference sequence). This CDR3 is 14 amino acids long.

This chain joins TRBV27 and TRBJ2-3, with 7 nucleotides matching TRBD1. V dropped 6 bases and J dropped 7; count of bases not matched to a gene: 7. The CDR3 is 13 amino acids. From germline, CDR1 is MNHEY and CDR2 SMNVEV (reference sequence). CDR3 nucleotides: TGTGCCAGCAGGGGGACAGTCCTCAATACGCAGTATTTT. Translating it yields CASRGTVLNTQYF.

This clonotype occurred many times. This chain joins TRBV20-1 and TRBJ2-7, with D possibly being TRBD1 (6 bases). Germline-derived CDR1 and CDR2 are DFQATT and SNEGSKA (reference sequence). Trimming pared 6 bases from V and 1 base from J, leaving 13 bases between. This CDR3 spans 13 amino acids. CDR3 bases: TGCAGTGCAATGACAGGACAGTCCTACGAGCAGTACTTC. As protein: CSAMTGQSYEQYF.